These 2 T cell receptor beta chains share one sample of origin, sequenced in a study of blood T cell repertoires in COVID-19. Profiling relied on immunoSEQ multiplex PCR, and the TCRdb table lists in-frame clones only, not all of them. The sample includes approximately 250,000 clones, 75% to 85% of them seen just once. The sequenced sample consisted of peripheral blood. All receptors come from a human donor in a cohort sampled during active COVID-19.

V is TRBV5-6 and J is TRBJ2-7; 8 bases align to TRBD1. The germline V gene encodes CDR1 SGHDT and CDR2 YYEEEE. This CDR3 comprises 14 residues. V shed 4 bases, J shed 3 bases, and the junction held 6 bases outside the gene matches. CDR3: CASSERTGFYEQYF. CDR3 in DNA: TGTGCCAGCAGCGAAAGGACAGGGTTCTACGAGCAGTACTTC.

The chain couples TRBV7-9 to TRBJ1-5; D uncertain. The CDR3 sequence is 13 residues long. Germline V gene lookup returns CDR1 SEHNR and CDR2 FQNEAQ (reference sequence). Trimming cost V 1 base and J 5 bases, with 6 bases left between them. CDR3 protein: CASSLEADQPQHF. CDR3 coding DNA: TGTGCCAGCAGCTTAGAAGCGGATCAGCCCCAGCATTTT.